The 7 T cell receptor beta chains presented below share a single source sample, sequenced in a study of metastatic and nonmetastatic thyroid tumors. TCRdb ran MiXCR on the PCR reads. This sample has about 15,000 clones; 3.5% to 4.5% occur once, and the top ten carry around 22%. Treatment of any kind had been given to no patient before thyroid surgery. The sample was tumor tissue. The receptors originated from a female donor with papillary thyroid cancer or a benign thyroid nodule (not recorded which). Some clones in this sample may be carry-over from other donors' samples.

This clone was seen more than once but under ten times. The chain joins TRBV12-3 or TRBV12-4 to TRBJ2-2; 10 positions agree with TRBD1. The V gene end was trimmed by 6 bases and the J gene end by 4 bases; junction bases not matched to a gene: 2. CDR3 length equals 14 residues. This chain's CDR3 is CASRRTGGTGELFF. Written as DNA, the CDR3 is TGTGCCAGCAGACGGACAGGGGGCACCGGGGAGCTGTTTTTT.

In its sample, this clone was seen a few times. CDR3 protein: CASSWFGAGTSTDTQYF. The CDR3 bases are TGTGCCAGCAGTTGGTTTGGGGCGGGAACCTCCACAGATACGCAGTATTTT. The chain links TRBV12-3 or TRBV12-4 to TRBJ2-3, with D perhaps matching TRBD2 (6 bases). CDR3 size: 17 residues. Trimming pared 4 bases from V and 2 bases from J, leaving 19 bases between.

V and J are TRBV6-1 and TRBJ1-2; 10 bases map to TRBD1. V shed 6 bases and J 4 bases; nucleotides not matched to a gene: 5. This CDR3 has 14 amino acids. Germline V gene data show CDR1 as MNHNS and CDR2 as SASEGT. The CDR3 DNA is TGTGCCAGCAGCCGGGACAGGGGAAGCTATGGCTACACCTTC. The encoded protein is CASSRDRGSYGYTF.

The chain links TRBV6-2 or TRBV6-3 to TRBJ2-7, with 8 bases lining up with TRBD1. J lost 3 bases, V lost 4 bases, and 11 bases had no gene match. This CDR3 has 16 residues. Germline V gene sequence: CDR1 MNHEY, CDR2 SVGEGT. The CDR3 DNA follows: TGTGCCAGCAGTTTCGATCCGGGACAGGTTTACTACGAGCAGTACTTC. Protein sequence: CASSFDPGQVYYEQYF.

This clone was found a few times. The chain joins TRBV12-3 or TRBV12-4 to TRBJ2-6, with D maybe TRBD1 (6 bases). The CDR3 is 16 amino acids. V lost 4 bases and J lost 4, with 14 bases in between. CDR3 sequence reads: CASSSLPGAGANVLTF. The CDR3 bases are TGTGCCAGCAGTTCCCTTCCAGGGGCGGGGGCCAACGTCCTGACTTTC.

The chain links TRBV27 to TRBJ2-3; 9 positions agree with TRBD2. The germline V gene encodes CDR1 MNHEY and CDR2 SMNVEV (reference sequence). The trim removed 5 bases at V and 2 bases at J, leaving 5 bases unmatched. The CDR3 sequence is 15 residues long. The CDR3 region is CASSPLAGATDTQYF. CDR3 sequence (DNA): TGTGCCAGCAGTCCCTTAGCGGGAGCCACAGATACGCAGTATTTT.

This clone has only a few counts. A junction boundary mismatches the germline segment, possibly from a read error. Other DNA sequences of this sample code for an identical CDR3. The chain has TRBV28 and TRBJ2-1; a weak D match, TRBD2 (6 bases). Germline CDR1 and CDR2: MDHEN and SYDVKM. The CDR3 totals 14 residues. The CDR3 region is CASSSWDSYNEQFF. The CDR3, as DNA: TGTGCCAGCAGTTCTTGGGACTCCTACAATGAGCAGTTCTTT.